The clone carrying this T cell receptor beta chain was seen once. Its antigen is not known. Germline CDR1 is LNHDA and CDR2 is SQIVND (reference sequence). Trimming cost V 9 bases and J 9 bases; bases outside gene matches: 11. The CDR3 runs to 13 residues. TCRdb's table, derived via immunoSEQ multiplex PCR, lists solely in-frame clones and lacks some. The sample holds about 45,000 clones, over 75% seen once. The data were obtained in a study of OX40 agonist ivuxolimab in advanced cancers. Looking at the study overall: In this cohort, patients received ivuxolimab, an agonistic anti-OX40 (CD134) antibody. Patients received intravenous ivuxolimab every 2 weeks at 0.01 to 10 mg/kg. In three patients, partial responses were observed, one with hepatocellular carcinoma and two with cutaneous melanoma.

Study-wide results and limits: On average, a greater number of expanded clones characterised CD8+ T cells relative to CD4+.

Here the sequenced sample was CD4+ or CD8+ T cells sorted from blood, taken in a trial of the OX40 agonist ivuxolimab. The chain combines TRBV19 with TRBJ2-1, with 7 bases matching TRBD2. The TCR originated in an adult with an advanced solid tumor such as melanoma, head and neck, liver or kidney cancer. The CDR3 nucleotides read TGTGCCAGCAGGGACTACCGCCGGGGTGAGCAGTTCTTC. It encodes CASRDYRRGEQFF.